The clone carrying this T cell receptor beta chain came up many times. The antigen is undetermined. The read halts 3 residues ahead of the CDR3 end, with the missing end drawn from the germline J gene. The germline CDR1 and CDR2 sequences are SGHVS and FNYEAQ. This CDR3 region has 16 residues. J gave up 4 bases and V 5 bases, and 6 bases lay outside the gene matches. Measured with immunoSEQ multiplex PCR; TCRdb has only the in-frame clones, and not every one. The table lists tens of thousands of clones, with no singletons. Heparinized whole blood, about 5 to 8.5 ml, came from each donor. This sample is part of a study of T cell clonality in common variable immunodeficiency. General study points: Fewer deletions and N-nucleotide insertions were reportedly seen in common variable immunodeficiency TCR beta sequences. What drives increased CVID clonality needs T cell subpopulation sequencing. Fewer TCRbeta clones were shared among CVID subjects than controls.

The sample was peripheral blood mononuclear cells. The source is a person aged 18-69 years in good health. The rearrangement uses TRBV7-6 and TRBJ2-1, with 12 positions matching TRBD2. CDR3 loop: CASSPRLAGAYNEQFF. The sequenced part of the CDR3 DNA is TGTGCCAGCAGCCCCCGACTAGCGGGAGCATACAATGAG.